A single sample gave rise to the 9 T cell receptor beta chains below, sequenced in a study of T cell responses to AZD1222 COVID-19 vaccine. Profiling relied on immunoSEQ multiplex PCR, and the TCRdb table lists in-frame clones only, not all of them. The sample carries approximately 160,000 clones, roughly 88% recorded once. The specimen comprised peripheral blood, sampled on day 0 of AZD1222 vaccination. All receptors come from an adult in good health.

There are a few counts of this clone. The rearrangement uses TRBV6-5 and TRBJ2-2, with a weak D call TRBD2 (6 bases). V shed 6 bases and J shed 1 base, with 12 bases lying between them. Germline V gene sequence: CDR1 MNHEY, CDR2 SVGAGI. The CDR3 sequence is 15 residues long. DNA for the CDR3: TGTGCCAGCAGCATCGAGCGGGTGAACACCGGGGAGCTGTTTTTT. It yields the protein CASSIERVNTGELFF.

This clone turned up a few times. The chain couples TRBV30 to TRBJ1-1; D call uncertain. Germline-derived CDR1 and CDR2 are GTSNPN and SVGIG (reference sequence). Trimming removed 3 bases at V and 8 bases at J, with 13 bases between. The CDR3 extends over 12 amino acids. The DNA for the CDR3 is TGTGCCTGGAGGGGAGGAGGTGTCGAAGCTTTCTTT. Its protein product is CAWRGGGVEAFF. The whole variable domain, filled in from reference TRBV30 and TRBJ1-1, reads SQTIHQWPATLVQPVGSPLSLECTVEGTSNPNLYWYRQAAGRGLQLLFYSVGIGQISSEVPQNLSASRPQDRQFILSSKKLLLSDSGFYLCAWRGGGVEAFFGQGTRLTVV.

This clone was seen more than once but under ten times. The CDR3 coding sequence is TGTGCCAGCAGTTATTCGGGCAGGGACTATGGCTACACCTTC. It specifies CASSYSGRDYGYTF. The chain carries TRBV6-5 and TRBJ1-2, with D possibly matching TRBD1 (5 bases). CDR1 MNHEY and CDR2 SVGAGI come from the germline V gene. The V and J ends lost 3 bases and 3 bases respectively, with 11 bases between them. This CDR3 has 14 residues.

The chain links TRBV27 to TRBJ2-4; D is perhaps TRBD1 (5 bases). Looked up from germline, CDR1 is MNHEY and CDR2 is SMNVEV (reference sequence). The CDR3 consists of 18 residues. Trimming cost V 8 bases and J 1 base, with 24 bases left between them. CDR3 bases: TGTGCCAGCGGATCCAGGGAAGTGGTGGTGGGGGCCAAAAACATTCAGTACTTC. It is translated as CASGSREVVVGAKNIQYF.

This sequence joins TRBV9 and TRBJ1-4; 9 nucleotides align to TRBD1. J gave up 7 bases and V 3 bases, and 7 bases lay outside the gene matches. CDR3 size: 15 residues. CDR1 is SGDLS, CDR2 YYNGEE, per germline. The CDR3 bases are TGTGCCAGCAGCGCCCGGGACAGGGAAGGTGAAAAACTGTTTTTT. This codes for CASSARDREGEKLFF.

V usage is TRBV19 and J usage is TRBJ2-1, with D perhaps matching TRBD1 or TRBD2 (5 bases each). CDR3 size: 15 residues. Germline lookup yields CDR1 LNHDA and CDR2 SQIVND (reference sequence). Trimming removed 1 base at V and 8 bases at J, with 15 bases between. CDR3 residues: CASSIGGFQKDEQFF. CDR3 nucleotides: TGTGCCAGTAGTATAGGGGGGTTCCAGAAGGATGAGCAGTTCTTC.

This sequence joins TRBV5-4 and TRBJ2-1; D could derive from TRBD1 or TRBD2 (8 bases each). V dropped 5 bases and J dropped 10 bases, with 34 bases sitting between them. CDR1 is SGHNT and CDR2 is YYREEE in the germline V gene (reference sequence). The CDR3 has 19 residues. DNA of the CDR3: TGTGCCAGCAGTTCCCCGGGGACAGGAGCGAGGAGCGGGAGAGGGGAGCAGTTCTTC. Amino acids: CASSSPGTGARSGRGEQFF.

The chain is built from TRBV11-3 and TRBJ2-7; D perhaps matches TRBD2 (5 bases). Trimming removed 2 bases from V and 0 bases from J, with 14 bases in between. The CDR3 is made up of 16 amino acids. Looked up from germline, CDR1 is SGHNT and CDR2 is YENEEA. The CDR3 sequence: CASSLKSSWSSYEQYF. The CDR3 DNA is TGTGCCAGCAGCTTAAAATCTAGCTGGAGCTCCTACGAGCAGTACTTC.

This clone was observed once. This chain joins TRBV30 and TRBJ1-5; no clear D gene. The V end lost 2 bases, the J end lost 0 bases, and 23 bases lay between the germline ends. This CDR3 region has 19 residues. The germline V gene has CDR1 GTSNPN and CDR2 SVGIG (reference sequence). The CDR3 DNA reads TGTGCCTGGAGTCCAACCCCGCCAGGAACCATATATAGCAATCAGCCCCAGCATTTT. Amino acid sequence: CAWSPTPPGTIYSNQPQHF.